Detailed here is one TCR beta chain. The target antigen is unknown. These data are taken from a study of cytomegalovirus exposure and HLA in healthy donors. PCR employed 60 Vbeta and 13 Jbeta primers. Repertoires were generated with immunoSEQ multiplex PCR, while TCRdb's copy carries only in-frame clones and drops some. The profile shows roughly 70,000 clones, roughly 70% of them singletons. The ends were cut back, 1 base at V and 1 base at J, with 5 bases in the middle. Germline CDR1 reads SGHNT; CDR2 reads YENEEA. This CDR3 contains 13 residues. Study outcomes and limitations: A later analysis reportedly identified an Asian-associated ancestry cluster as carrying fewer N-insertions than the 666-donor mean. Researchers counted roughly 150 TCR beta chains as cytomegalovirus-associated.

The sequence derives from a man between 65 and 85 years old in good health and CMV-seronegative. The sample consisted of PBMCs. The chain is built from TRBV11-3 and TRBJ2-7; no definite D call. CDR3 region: CASSLAPSYEQYF. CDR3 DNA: TGTGCCAGCAGCTTAGCCCCATCCTACGAGCAGTACTTC.